These 18 T cell receptor beta chains originate from one sample sequenced in a study of cytomegalovirus exposure and HLA in healthy donors. PCR was performed using 60 Vbeta and 13 Jbeta primers. Some clones are missing from TCRdb's copy, which holds only in-frame ones; the method was immunoSEQ multiplex PCR. The sample includes tens of thousands of clones, roughly four fifths of them seen just once. Sequencing used PBMCs. These receptors all stem from a human donor in good health.

V usage is TRBV7-9 and J usage is TRBJ2-1; TRBD2 might be the D (6 bases). The V and J ends lost 1 base and 0 bases respectively, with 7 bases between them. This CDR3 comprises 15 residues. CDR1 and CDR2 from the germline V gene are SEHNR and FQNEAQ (reference sequence). The CDR3 DNA reads TGTGCCAGCAGCTTAGGACTAGGCTCCTACAATGAGCAGTTCTTC. Translated, it gives CASSLGLGSYNEQFF. Combining the CDR3 with reference TRBV7-9 and TRBJ2-1 gives the whole variable domain DTGVSQNPRHKITKRGQNVTFRCDPISEHNRLYWYRQTLGQGPEFLTYFQNEAQLEKSRLLSDRFSAERPKGSFSTLEIQRTEQGDSAMYLCASSLGLGSYNEQFFGPGTRLTVL.

V gene TRBV30 combines with J gene TRBJ1-2, with no clear D. Trimming removed 3 bases at V and 8 bases at J, with 7 bases between. The CDR3 has 10 amino acids. In germline, CDR1 is GTSNPN, CDR2 SVGIG (reference sequence). CDR3 DNA: TGTGCCTGGAGCTCGGGGGGCTACACCTTC. Protein sequence: CAWSSGGYTF.

This sequence joins TRBV9 and TRBJ2-3; D gene uncertain. The CDR3 is made up of 13 amino acids. V lost 1 base to trimming and J lost 1 base, with 4 bases between them. Germline CDR1 SGDLS, CDR2 YYNGEE. CDR3 nucleotide sequence: TGTGCCAGCAGCGTAACAGGCACAGATACGCAGTATTTT. This gives the protein CASSVTGTDTQYF.

The chain employs TRBV27 and TRBJ1-4, with 8 bases fitting TRBD1. With 5 bases clipped from V and 5 bases from J, the junction kept 16 bases outside the gene matches. Per germline, CDR1 MNHEY and CDR2 SMNVEV (reference sequence). This CDR3 has 18 residues. CDR3 sequence (DNA): TGTGCCAGCAGTACACGGACAGGGTCCTACTCTTCGAATGAAAAACTGTTTTTT. Translation: CASSTRTGSYSSNEKLFF.

V usage is TRBV28 and J usage is TRBJ2-3, with 12 bases fitting TRBD1. CDR3 length: 16 amino acids. The J segment lost 5 bases and the V segment lost 4 bases, leaving 7 bases of the junction unmatched. In germline, CDR1 is MDHEN, CDR2 SYDVKM. The CDR3 region has the DNA TGTGCCAGCAGTTCAGGCGGGACAGGGGGCGGAGATACGCAGTATTTT. Translation: CASSSGGTGGGDTQYF. The full variable domain, in which reference TRBV28 and TRBJ2-3 provide the parts outside the CDR3, is DVKVTQSSRYLVKRTGEKVFLECVQDMDHENMFWYRQDPGLGLRLIYFSYDVKMKEKGDIPEGYSVSREKKERFSLILESASTNQTSMYLCASSSGGTGGGDTQYFGPGTRLTVL.

This clone was recorded only once. V and J are TRBV19 and TRBJ2-2, with a weak D call TRBD2 (5 bases). Germline assignment: CDR1 LNHDA and CDR2 SQIVND (reference sequence). Trimming cost V 2 bases and J 4 bases, with 14 bases left between them. The CDR3 has 16 residues. The CDR3 is CASSIYAGEGTGELFF. CDR3 coding DNA: TGTGCCAGTAGTATATATGCCGGAGAGGGCACCGGGGAGCTGTTTTTT. The full variable domain, completed using reference TRBV19 and TRBJ2-2, is DGGITQSPKYLFRKEGQNVTLSCEQNLNHDAMYWYRQDPGQGLRLIYYSQIVNDFQKGDIAEGYSVSREKKESFPLTVTSAQKNPTAFYLCASSIYAGEGTGELFFGEGSRLTVL.

In its sample, this clone was seen once. V usage is TRBV13 and J usage is TRBJ2-3, with D perhaps matching TRBD2 (5 bases). The V end was cut by 5 bases, the J end by 3 bases, with 9 bases between. Germline V gene data show CDR1 as PRHDT and CDR2 as FYEKMQ (reference sequence). CDR3 length: 13 residues. CDR3 nucleotides: TGTGCCAGCAGCCAAGGGAGAACAGATACGCAGTATTTT. Protein product: CASSQGRTDTQYF.

In its sample, this clone was seen once. This rearrangement joins TRBV7-3 to TRBJ2-2; tentative D call: TRBD1 (5 bases). The germline V gene encodes CDR1 SGHTA and CDR2 FQGTGA. The CDR3 totals 13 residues. V was pared by 1 base and J by 7 bases, with 7 bases between. CDR3 amino acids: CASSLIQGGELFF. The CDR3 DNA reads as TGTGCCAGCAGCTTAATTCAGGGCGGGGAGCTGTTTTTT.

The chain employs TRBV5-6 and TRBJ1-6, with unresolved D. There are 15 residues in the CDR3. Trimming cost V 4 bases and J 7 bases, with 15 bases left between them. CDR1 is SGHDT, CDR2 YYEEEE, per germline. CDR3: CASSGDGFGNSPLHF. CDR3 bases: TGTGCCAGCAGCGGAGACGGATTCGGGAATTCACCCCTCCACTTT.

This chain uses TRBV5-1 with TRBJ1-1, with 8 bases lining up with TRBD1. The CDR3 runs 17 residues. Germline V gene data show CDR1 as SGHRS and CDR2 as YFSETQ. V lost 4 bases to trimming and J lost 0 bases; unmatched junction nucleotides: 11. The CDR3 protein is CASSPGTGLGMNTEAFF. CDR3 DNA: TGCGCCAGCAGCCCGGGGACAGGTCTTGGGATGAACACTGAAGCTTTCTTT.

V usage is TRBV6-5 and J usage is TRBJ2-2, with TRBD1 identical over 7 bases. The V gene end was trimmed by 5 bases and the J gene end by 6 bases; junction bases not matched to a gene: 9. There are 15 residues in the CDR3. Germline CDR1 is MNHEY and CDR2 is SVGAGI. The CDR3 DNA is TGTGCCAGCAGTCCGAAGCGCCAGGGGGCCGGGGAGCTGTTTTTT. Translating it yields CASSPKRQGAGELFF.

V and J are TRBV7-9 and TRBJ2-7; the match to TRBD2 covers 8 bases. The germline V gene has CDR1 SEHNR and CDR2 FQNEAQ (reference sequence). The J segment lost 4 bases and the V segment lost 5 bases, leaving 10 bases of the junction unmatched. The CDR3 is made up of 15 amino acids. CDR3 in amino acids: CASSPPGGEAYEQYF. Written as DNA, the CDR3 is TGTGCCAGCAGCCCTCCCGGGGGGGAAGCTTACGAGCAGTACTTC.

This clone was seen a handful of times. The chain uses TRBV7-9 and TRBJ1-2; D is ambiguous. The CDR3 covers 14 residues. Trimming left V 5 bases short and J 6 bases short, with 16 bases between. Germline CDR1 SEHNR, CDR2 FQNEAQ (reference sequence). The CDR3 DNA is TGTGCCAGCAGCCCCCTGGGAGGGAGCGATGGCTACACCTTC. Its protein is CASSPLGGSDGYTF.

V gene TRBV5-8 combines with J gene TRBJ1-1, with TRBD1 matching 8 bases. V was clipped by 3 bases and J by 4 bases; unmatched bases: 8. Germline loops: CDR1 SGHTS, CDR2 YDEGEE. CDR3 length equals 15 residues. This chain's CDR3 is CASSYPRQGTTEAFF. In nucleotides, the CDR3 is TGTGCCAGCAGCTATCCAAGACAGGGGACCACTGAAGCTTTCTTT.

The chain uses TRBV13 and TRBJ1-3, with D possibly TRBD1 on 6 matching bases. Trimming left V 3 bases short and J 0 bases short, with 15 bases between. Germline CDR1 reads PRHDT; CDR2 reads FYEKMQ (reference sequence). The CDR3 is 17 amino acids. The chain's CDR3 is CASSFRTANPSGNTIYF. The CDR3 region has the DNA TGTGCCAGCAGCTTCAGGACAGCGAACCCCTCTGGAAACACCATATATTTT.

The CDR3 DNA follows: TGTGCCAGTAGTATACCAATGCACGTGGCACTAAGGCAGCCCCAGCATTTT. Its translation is CASSIPMHVALRQPQHF. The chain joins TRBV19 to TRBJ1-5; D is ambiguous. Germline V CDR1 and CDR2: LNHDA, SQIVND (reference sequence). CDR3 length: 17 amino acids. V lost 2 bases and J lost 7, with 21 bases in between.

The chain is built from TRBV14 and TRBJ1-2; D is unclear. Germline V gene lookup returns CDR1 SGHDN and CDR2 FVKESK. V lost 0 bases, J lost 8 bases, and 13 bases lay in between. The CDR3 is made up of 14 amino acids. The CDR3 reads CASSQDRGAGGYTF. The CDR3 DNA reads TGTGCCAGCAGCCAAGACCGTGGAGCTGGGGGCTACACCTTC. Full variable domain (remainder filled in from reference TRBV14 and TRBJ1-2): EAGVTQFPSHSVIEKGQTVTLRCDPISGHDNLYWYRRVMGKEIKFLLHFVKESKQDESGMPNNRFLAERTGGTYSTLKVQPAELEDSGVYFCASSQDRGAGGYTFGSGTRLTVV.

The CDR3 loop reads CASSTARGGAETQYF. The DNA for the CDR3 is TGTGCCAGCAGTACGGCGCGGGGGGGTGCGGAGACCCAGTACTTC. The J gene is TRBJ2-5, the V gene TRBV6-6; 9 positions match TRBD2. Germline assignment: CDR1 MNHNY and CDR2 SVGAGI (reference sequence). The CDR3 is 15 residues long. V was pared by 5 bases and J by 5 bases, with 9 bases of the junction left unmatched.